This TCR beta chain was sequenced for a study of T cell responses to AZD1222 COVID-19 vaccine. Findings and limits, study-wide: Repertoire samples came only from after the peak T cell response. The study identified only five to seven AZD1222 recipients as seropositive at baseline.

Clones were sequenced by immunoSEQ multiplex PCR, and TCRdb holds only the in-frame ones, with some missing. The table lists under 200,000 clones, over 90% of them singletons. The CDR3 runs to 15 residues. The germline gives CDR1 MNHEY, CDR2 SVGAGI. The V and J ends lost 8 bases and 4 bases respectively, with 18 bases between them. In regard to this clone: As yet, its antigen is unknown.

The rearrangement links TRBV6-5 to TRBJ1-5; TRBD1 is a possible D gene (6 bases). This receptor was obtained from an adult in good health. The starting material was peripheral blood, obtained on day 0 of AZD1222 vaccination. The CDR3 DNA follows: TGTGCCAGCGACGCCAACAGGGTAGGGAATCAGCCCCAGCATTTT. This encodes CASDANRVGNQPQHF.